The source of this TCR beta chain is a study of OX40 agonist ivuxolimab in advanced cancers. Across the whole study: The patients' treatment was ivuxolimab, an agonistic anti-OX40 (CD134) antibody. Mean age around 64 years, range about 20 to 90; around 80% male.

This CDR3 is built from 15 residues. Germline CDR1 reads SEHNR; CDR2 reads FQNEAQ (reference sequence). The V end was cut by 3 bases, the J end by 7 bases, with 18 bases between. Repertoires were generated with immunoSEQ multiplex PCR, while TCRdb's copy carries only in-frame clones and drops some. The sample has 9,500 to 15,000 clones, 81% seen once. A word on this clone: Antigen specificity is unknown.

Study-wide findings and caveats: Researchers did not establish what antigens the expanded peripheral T cells target.

This sequence was found in an adult with an advanced solid tumor such as melanoma, head and neck, liver or kidney cancer. The sample was CD4+ or CD8+ T cells sorted from blood, taken in a trial of the OX40 agonist ivuxolimab. The chain joins TRBV7-9 to TRBJ1-2; D unresolved. The CDR3 sequence is CASSFGRIPPGGYTF. The CDR3 nucleotides are TGTGCCAGCAGCTTTGGTCGGATCCCGCCGGGTGGCTACACCTTC.